This T cell receptor (beta chain) emerged from a study of Tregs in tolerant kidney transplant recipients. The CDR3 consists of 14 residues. Trimming pared 2 bases from V and 4 bases from J, leaving 12 bases between. CDR1 and CDR2 from the germline V gene are SEHNR and FQNEAQ (reference sequence). Related graft donors supplied nonmyeloablative bone marrow transplants, and mixed chimerism was transient. The table came from immunoSEQ multiplex PCR; TCRdb's copy has only in-frame clones and leaves some out. This sample yields 54,000 or so clones, of which approximately 90% are seen a single time; 12% to 15% belongs to the top ten.

This TCR derives from a human patient who received a combined kidney and bone marrow transplant. The T cells may come from the graft donor. The J gene is TRBJ2-7, the V gene TRBV7-9, with a possible D match to TRBD1 (6 bases). This specimen consisted of CD8+ T cells from blood (PBMCs), obtained 24 months after the transplant. The CDR3, as DNA: TGTGCCAGCAGCTTATACAGGGAAGGATACGAGCAGTACTTC. Translated: CASSLYREGYEQYF.